There are many counts of the clone carrying this T cell receptor (beta chain). Its antigen is not identified. This specimen belongs to a study of neurological immune-mediated disorders. Study-level background: Among the roughly 35 patients with multiple sclerosis, some 30 were relapsing-remitting, while 3 were secondary progressive.

The CDR3 sequence is 13 residues long. Trimming left V 2 bases short and J 7 bases short, with 6 bases between. The germline V gene encodes CDR1 MGHDK and CDR2 SYGVNS. Study-wide results and limits: When the repertoires were sorted by phylogenetic grouping, those of 18 of 34 multiple sclerosis patients ended up in one related-CDR3 cluster, a possible signature.

The cDNA was synthesized by means of template-switch 5'RACE, which was carried out with 10-nucleotide random UMIs. TCRdb redid the calling of the 5' RACE reads with MiXCR, one entry per CDR3 protein. The table has some 95,000 distinct CDR3 sequences, 3.5% seen once. This rearrangement joins TRBV25-1 to TRBJ1-6, with D unresolved. Input material: PBMCs. This clonotype originated in a woman younger than 30 with multiple sclerosis. The CDR3 here is CASSEVKNSPLHF. The CDR3 DNA follows: TGTGCCAGCAGTGAAGTCAAGAATTCACCCCTCCACTTT. Together with reference TRBV25-1 and TRBJ1-6, the CDR3 gives the full variable domain: EADIYQTPRYLVIGTGKKITLECSQTMGHDKMYWYQQDPGMELHLIHYSYGVNSTEKGDLSSESTVSRIRTEHFPLTLESARPSHTSQYLCASSEVKNSPLHFGNGTRLTVT.